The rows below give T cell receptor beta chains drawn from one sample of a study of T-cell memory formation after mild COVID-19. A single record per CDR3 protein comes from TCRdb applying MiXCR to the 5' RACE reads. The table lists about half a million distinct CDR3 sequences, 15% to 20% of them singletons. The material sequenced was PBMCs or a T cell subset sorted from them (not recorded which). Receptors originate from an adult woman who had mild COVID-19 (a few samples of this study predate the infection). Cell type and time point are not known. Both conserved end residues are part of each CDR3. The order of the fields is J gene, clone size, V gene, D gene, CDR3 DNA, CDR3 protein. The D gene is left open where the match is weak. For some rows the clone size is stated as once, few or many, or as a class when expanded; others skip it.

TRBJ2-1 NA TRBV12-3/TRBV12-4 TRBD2 TGTGCCAGCAGAATCGCGGGGACTAGTTACAATGAGCAGTTCTTC CASRIAGTSYNEQFF
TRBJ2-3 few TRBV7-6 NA TGTGCCAGCAGCCCCCTCTGGGGCGCTAGCACAGATACGCAGTATTTT CASSPLWGASTDTQYF
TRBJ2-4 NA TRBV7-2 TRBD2 TGTGCCAGCAGCTTAGGGCCTAGCGGGAATAACATTCAGTACTTC CASSLGPSGNNIQYF
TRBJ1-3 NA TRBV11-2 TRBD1 TGTGCCAGCAGCCACCCCGTCACAGGGGGAGTATTTTGGAACACCATATATTTT CASSHPVTGGVFWNTIYF
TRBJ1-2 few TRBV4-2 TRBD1 TGTGCCAGCAGCCCTGGACAGGGGGATGGCTACACCTTC CASSPGQGDGYTF
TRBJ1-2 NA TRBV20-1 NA TGCAGCCCGCGGAACTATGGCTACACCTTC CSPRNYGYTF
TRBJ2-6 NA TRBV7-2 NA TGTGCCAGCAGCTCGGACATCTCTGGGGCCAACGTCCTGACTTTC CASSSDISGANVLTF
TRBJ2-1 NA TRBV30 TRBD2 TGTGCCTGGAGTGCGACCCTAACTAGCGGGAGTTACAATGAGCAGTTCTTC CAWSATLTSGSYNEQFF
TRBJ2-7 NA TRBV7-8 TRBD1 TGTGCCAGCAGCCCCCGACAGGGGTTC CASSPRQGF
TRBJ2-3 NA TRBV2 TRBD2 TGTGCCAGTTGGACTAGCGGGAGGTCCCGCGCAGATACGCAGTATTTT CASWTSGRSRADTQYF
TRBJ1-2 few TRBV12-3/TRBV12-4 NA TGTGCCAGCAGTTTGATTGGGGGGGCAGTAGCCTCGCTTTATGGCTACACCTTC CASSLIGGAVASLYGYTF
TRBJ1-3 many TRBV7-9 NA TGTGCCAGCAGCGAAAAAAGACGGGTCTCTGGAAACACCATATATTTT CASSEKRRVSGNTIYF
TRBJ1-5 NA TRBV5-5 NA TGTGCCAGCAGCCCCAATTACTGGGGACCGAGGCAGCCCCAGCATTTT CASSPNYWGPRQPQHF
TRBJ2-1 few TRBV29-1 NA TGCAGCGGGGGGAGCTCCTACAATGAGCAGTTCTTC CSGGSSYNEQFF
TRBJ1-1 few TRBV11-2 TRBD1 TGTGCCAGCAGGCAACGACAGGGAGCTCTTGAAGCTTTCTTT CASRQRQGALEAFF